This TCR beta chain is drawn from a study of early T cells in non-severe SARS-CoV-2 infection. For the study at large: Chains were unpaired, as sequencing was done on bulk RNA from unsorted whole blood.

This clonotype turned up a few times. The target antigen is unknown. J gave up 1 base and V 0 bases, and 0 bases lay outside the gene matches. This CDR3 spans 16 amino acids. The V gene's germline CDR1 is LGHNA and CDR2 YSLEER. General study points: Missing private and CD4 specificities, VDJdb matching favored anti-spike CD8 responses.

In TCRdb, the 5' RACE reads were re-called with MiXCR into one record per CDR3 protein. The sample holds roughly 56,000 distinct CDR3 sequences, 10% to 15% seen once. The chain joins TRBV4-3 to TRBJ2-1; TRBD1 agrees at 10 bases. Material for sequencing was whole blood. This receptor was obtained from an adult who was a healthcare worker with PCR-confirmed SARS-CoV-2 infection or an uninfected control (not recorded which). The CDR3 coding sequence is TGCGCCAGCAGCCAAGAGGACAGGGGGTCCTACAATGAGCAGTTCTTC. Translation gives CASSQEDRGSYNEQFF.